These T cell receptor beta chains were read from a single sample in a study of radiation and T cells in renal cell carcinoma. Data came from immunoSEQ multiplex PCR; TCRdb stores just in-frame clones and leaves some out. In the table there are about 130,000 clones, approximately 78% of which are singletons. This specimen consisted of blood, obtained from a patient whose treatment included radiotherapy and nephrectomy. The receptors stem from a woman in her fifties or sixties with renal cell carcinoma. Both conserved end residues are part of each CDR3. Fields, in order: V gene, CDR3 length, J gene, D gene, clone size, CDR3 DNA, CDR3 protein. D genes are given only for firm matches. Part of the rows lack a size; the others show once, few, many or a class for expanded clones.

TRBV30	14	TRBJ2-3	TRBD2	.	TGTGCGGGCTGGGGCGGGAGCGGCACAGATACGCAGTATTTT	CAGWGGSGTDTQYF
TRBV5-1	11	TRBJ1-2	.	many	TGCGCCAGCAGCTACTCTGGGAGCTACACCTTC	CASSYSGSYTF
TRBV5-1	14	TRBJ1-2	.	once	TGCGCCAGCAGCTTGCCCCGTCTGGGAGAGGGCTACACCTTC	CASSLPRLGEGYTF
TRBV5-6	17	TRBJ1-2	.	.	TGTGCCAGCAGCTTGGGAGTCAGCACCCTAGCTAACTATGGCTACACCTTC	CASSLGVSTLANYGYTF
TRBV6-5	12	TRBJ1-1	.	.	TGTGCCAGCAGTTCCGGAAGGGCTGAAGCTTTCTTT	CASSSGRAEAFF
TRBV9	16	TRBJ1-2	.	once	TGTGCCAGCAGCGTTGGGTCATACGCAGCTAACTATGGCTACACCTTC	CASSVGSYAANYGYTF
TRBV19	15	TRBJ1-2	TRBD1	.	TGTGCCAGTAGTATCCCAGGGGGACAGATCTATGGCTACACCTTC	CASSIPGGQIYGYTF
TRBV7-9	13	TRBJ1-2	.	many	TGTGCCAGCAGCTTAGGGGACAACTATGGCTACACCTTC	CASSLGDNYGYTF
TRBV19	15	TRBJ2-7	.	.	TGTGCCAGTAGAAGCCCGGGGTCGAGCTCCTACGAGCAGTACTTC	CASRSPGSSSYEQYF
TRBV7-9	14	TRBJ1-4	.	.	TGTGCCAGCAGTCCGACGGACTCTAATGAAAAACTGTTTTTT	CASSPTDSNEKLFF
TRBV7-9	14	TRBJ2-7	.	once	TGTGCCAGCAGCCCCGCCGGGACGCCCTACGAGCAGTACTTC	CASSPAGTPYEQYF
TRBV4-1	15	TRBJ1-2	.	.	TGCGCCAGCAGCCAACCTGCCGCAGGGAACTATGGCTACACCTTC	CASSQPAAGNYGYTF
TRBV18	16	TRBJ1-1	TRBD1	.	TGTGCCAGCTCACCCTGGGGAGGGACAGGGAACACTGAAGCTTTCTTT	CASSPWGGTGNTEAFF
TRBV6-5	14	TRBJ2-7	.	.	TGTGCCAGCTTAAAGGGGGGCGGCAGCTACGAGCAGTACTTC	CASLKGGGSYEQYF
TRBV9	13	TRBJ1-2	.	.	TGTGCCAGCAGCGTAGCTACGGGGGTTGGCTACACCTTC	CASSVATGVGYTF
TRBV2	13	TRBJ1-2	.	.	TGTGCCAGCTTTTCCCAGGGAAACTATGGCTACACCTTC	CASFSQGNYGYTF
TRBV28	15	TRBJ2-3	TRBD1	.	TGTGCCAGCAGTTTTAGGGGCAGGGGGCGTGATACGCAGTATTTT	CASSFRGRGRDTQYF
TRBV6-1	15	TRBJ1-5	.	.	TGTGCCAGCACGCGAACAGGGTATAGCAATCAGCCCCAGCATTTT	CASTRTGYSNQPQHF
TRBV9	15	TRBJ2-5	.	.	TGTGCCAGCAGCGAAGGGGGGAACAGGGGAGAGACCCAGTACTTC	CASSEGGNRGETQYF
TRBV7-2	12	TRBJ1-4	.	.	TGTGCCACTCGGGACACTAATGAAAAACTGTTTTTT	CATRDTNEKLFF
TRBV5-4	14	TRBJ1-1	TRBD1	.	TGTGCCAGCAGCACACAGGGGATCGACACTGAAGCTTTCTTT	CASSTQGIDTEAFF
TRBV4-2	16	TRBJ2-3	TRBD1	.	TGTGCCAGCAGCCAAACAGGACAGGGAAGCACAGATACGCAGTATTTT	CASSQTGQGSTDTQYF
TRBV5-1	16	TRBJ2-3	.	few	TGCGCCAGCAGCTTTTACCCTCAAACTAGCACAGATACGCAGTATTTT	CASSFYPQTSTDTQYF
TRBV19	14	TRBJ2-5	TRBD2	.	TGTGCCAGTAGTAACGGCGGGAGCCAAGAGACCCAGTACTTC	CASSNGGSQETQYF